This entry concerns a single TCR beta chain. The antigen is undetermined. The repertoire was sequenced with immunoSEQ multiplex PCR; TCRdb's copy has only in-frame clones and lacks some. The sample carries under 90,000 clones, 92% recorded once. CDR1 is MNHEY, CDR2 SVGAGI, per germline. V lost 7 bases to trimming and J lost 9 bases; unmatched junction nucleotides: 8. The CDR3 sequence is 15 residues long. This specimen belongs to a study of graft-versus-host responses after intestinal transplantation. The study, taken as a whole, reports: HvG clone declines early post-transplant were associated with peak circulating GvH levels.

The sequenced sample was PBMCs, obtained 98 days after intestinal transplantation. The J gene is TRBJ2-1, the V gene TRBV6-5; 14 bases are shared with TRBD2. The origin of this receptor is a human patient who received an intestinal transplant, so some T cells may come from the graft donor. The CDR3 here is CASTLGGTSGSEQFF. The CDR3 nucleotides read TGTGCCAGCACTCTAGGTGGGACTAGCGGGAGTGAGCAGTTCTTC.